This T cell receptor (beta chain) comes out of a study of T cell repertoires in cytomegalovirus infection. Whole-study context: Both CMV infection and a matching HLA type were indicated by public TCR beta signatures.

Concerning this clonotype: Because it lacks the conserved phenylalanine or tryptophan at the end, this CDR3 is likely a read error.

TCRdb processed the reads anew with MiXCR; each CDR3 protein has one entry. The sample includes 85,000 to 120,000 distinct CDR3 sequences, 15% to 20% seen only once; the top ten take more than 7%. The germline CDR1 and CDR2 sequences are SNHLY and FYNNEI. This CDR3 spans 14 amino acids. The J segment lost 4 bases and the V segment lost 10 bases, leaving 12 bases of the junction unmatched. The chain uses TRBV2 and TRBJ1-1; 7 positions agree with TRBD1. Sequenced material: PBMCs. The TCR sequence derives from a human donor in good health (CMV status not recorded). Some clones in this sample may be carry-over from other donors' samples. The CDR3 protein is CATTMEQGSTEAFL. The DNA for the CDR3 is TGTGCCACCACCATGGAACAGGGGAGCACTGAAGCTTTCTTA.